The T cell receptor (beta chain) under discussion was sequenced for a study of blood T cell repertoires in COVID-19. V lost 1 base, J lost 9 bases, and 13 bases lay in between. CDR3 length: 13 amino acids. Germline V CDR1 and CDR2: LGHDT, YNNKEL (reference sequence). This table comes from immunoSEQ multiplex PCR, and its TCRdb copy is limited to in-frame clones, with some not included. The sample carries tens of thousands of clones, about 88% recorded once. The chain employs TRBV3-1 (or the pseudogene TRBV3-2) and TRBJ2-7, with a tentative D call TRBD2 (7 bases). This receptor was identified in a woman over 75 with active COVID-19. Input material: peripheral blood. The chain's CDR3 is CASSQVGGGRQYF. CDR3 nucleotide sequence: TGTGCCAGCAGCCAAGTGGGAGGGGGTCGGCAGTACTTC.